The 21 T cell receptor beta chains listed next were all sequenced from one sample in a study of tissue T cells after allogeneic stem cell transplantation. Described time point: mouse harvest day 14 after allogeneic transplant. Each mouse received 10^7 T-cell-depleted marrow cells plus 10^6 splenic CD5+ T cells by tail vein. Assay: immunoSEQ multiplex PCR; the TCRdb copy retains only in-frame clones and omits some. The sample lists thousands of clones, approximately 46% occurring once. The sample comprised gut tissue. The receptors were gathered from a female BALB/c mouse given C57BL/6 T cells with graft-versus-host disease after an allogeneic hematopoietic cell transplant.

The table lists this clone with a count of one. The genes are named according to mouse. With the read ending 1 residue before the CDR3 end, the germline J gene is used to fill in that end. The chain has TRBV13-3 and TRBJ2-5, with D perhaps matching TRBD1 (7 bases). This CDR3 comprises 14 residues. The germline gives CDR1 NNHDY, CDR2 SYVADS. The V end lost 3 bases, the J end lost 2 bases, and 10 bases lay between the germline ends. The covered CDR3 bases are TGTGCCAGCAGTGTGAGGGGGCGCCAAGACACCCAGTAC. Its translation: CASSVRGRQDTQY. Given in full, the CDR3 is CASSVRGRQDTQYF. The complete variable domain, with remaining parts taken from reference TRBV13-3 and TRBJ2-5, reads EAAVTQSPRSKVAVTGGKVTLSCHQTNNHDYMYWYRQDTGHGLRLIHYSYVADSTEKGDIPDGYKASRPSQENFSLILELASLSQTAVYFCASSVRGRQDTQYFGPGTRLLVL.

Points on this clone: Germline and genes: mouse. The CDR3 is cut off 1 residue early in the read; its end comes from the germline J gene. The chain links TRBV5 to TRBJ2-4; perhaps TRBD2 as D (6 bases). This CDR3 comprises 15 residues. V was trimmed by 0 bases and J by 0 bases, leaving 7 bases between them. From germline, CDR1 is LGHNA and CDR2 YNLKQL (reference sequence). The part of the CDR3 DNA that was read is TGTGCCAGCAGCCAAGAGTGGGGGAGTCAAAACACCTTGTAC. It codes for CASSQEWGSQNTLY. The complete CDR3 reads CASSQEWGSQNTLYF.

In this sample, this clone turned up a few times. Gene names follow the mouse nomenclature. The missing CDR3 end, 1 residue past where the read stops, is filled in from the germline J gene. This chain joins TRBV26 and TRBJ2-4; the match to TRBD1 covers 7 bases. The CDR3 spans 14 residues. Germline trimming cut 2 bases from V and 5 bases from J; bases unmatched to any gene: 4. The V gene's germline CDR1 is KGHPV and CDR2 FQNQEV (reference sequence). Partial CDR3 DNA: TGTGCCAGCAGTCTGGGGGGACAGATAAACACCTTGTAC. Amino acids: CASSLGGQINTLY. The whole CDR3 reads CASSLGGQINTLYF.

Points on this clone: Mouse gene names apply. The read terminates 1 residue before the CDR3 end, so the remaining end is supplied by the germline J gene. V usage is TRBV31 and J usage is TRBJ2-5; 9 bases fit TRBD2. The ends lost 4 bases at V and 4 bases at J; junction bases unmatched: 6. Germline CDR1 reads GKSSPN; CDR2 reads SITVG. CDR3 length equals 14 residues. CDR3 in amino acids: CAWTLGGREDTQYF. The covered CDR3 bases are TGTGCCTGGACCCTGGGGGGGAGGGAAGACACCCAGTAC.

This clone is large in the sample. Mouse names are used for the genes. The CDR3 end lies 1 residue beyond the end of the read and is filled in from the germline J gene. The chain joins TRBV4 to TRBJ2-5; TRBD2 agrees at 8 bases. J was trimmed by 3 bases and V by 4 bases; bases with no gene match: 3. Germline V lookup: CDR1 LGHDT, CDR2 YNNKQL (reference sequence). The CDR3 contains 14 residues. The part of the CDR3 DNA that was read is TGTGCCAGCAGCTCGACTGGGGCTCAAGACACCCAGTAC. It yields the protein CASSSTGAQDTQY. The whole CDR3 sequence is CASSSTGAQDTQYF.

Note on this clone: The genes are named according to mouse. The same CDR3 can be traced to other DNA sequences in this sample. The part of the CDR3 DNA that was read is TGCTCCAGCAGTCAAACTGGGGGACAAGACACCCAGTAC. Protein product: CSSSQTGGQDTQY. From start to end, the CDR3 is CSSSQTGGQDTQYF. The gene calls are TRBV23 and TRBJ2-5; no check of the table's D call, TRBD2, against the DNA was made. The read comes to an end 1 residue before the CDR3 does, leaving the germline J gene to fill in the end. CDR1 and CDR2 from the germline V gene are KGHTA and FQNQQP. The CDR3 has 14 amino acids. Variable domain in full (rest from reference TRBV23 and TRBJ2-5): DAAVTQKPRYLIKMKGQEAEMKCIPEKGHTAVFWYQQKQSKELKFLIYFQNQQPLDQIDMVKERFSAVCPSSSLCSLGIRTCEAEDSALYLCSSSQTGGQDTQYFGPGTRLLVL.

This clone was seen a few times. The listed genes are named as in mouse. Sequencing ends 1 residue short of the CDR3 end; the germline J gene provides the rest. This chain connects TRBV16 to TRBJ2-7, with D possibly TRBD1 on 6 matching bases. This CDR3 is 13 amino acids long. V lost 0 bases and J lost 4, with 7 bases in between. Germline CDR1 SGHSA, CDR2 FRNQAP. The CDR3 reads CASSLDGTYEQYF. The sequenced CDR3 bases are TGTGCAAGCAGCTTAGATGGGACATATGAACAGTAC.

On this clone: Mouse gene names apply. From the germline J gene comes the end of the CDR3, since the read stops 1 residue before it. This chain uses TRBV26 with TRBJ2-7; D may correspond to TRBD1 or TRBD2 (5 bases each). There are 14 residues in the CDR3. Germline CDR1 KGHPV, CDR2 FQNQEV (reference sequence). Deletions cut 6 bases from V and 0 bases from J, with 12 bases between. The CDR3 here is CASRSGRSSYEQYF. The sequenced CDR3 bases are TGTGCCAGCAGGTCGGGACGTAGCTCCTATGAACAGTAC.

A few counts support this clone. Genes and germline come from the mouse. The read terminates 1 residue before the CDR3 end, so the remaining end is supplied by the germline J gene. The rearrangement uses TRBV17 and TRBJ2-1; 10 nucleotides align to TRBD2. Germline CDR1 MNHDT, CDR2 YYDKIL. The CDR3 spans 16 residues. V was clipped by 1 base and J by 3 bases; unmatched bases: 3. CDR3 DNA, as far as it was read: TGTGCTAGCAGTAGAGCTGGGGGGGCGGGCTATGCTGAGCAGTTC. It translates to CASSRAGGAGYAEQF. The full-length CDR3 reads as CASSRAGGAGYAEQFF.

In its sample, this clone is medium-sized. These gene names are mouse names. From the germline J gene comes the end of the CDR3, since the read stops 1 residue before it. The chain joins TRBV2 to TRBJ1-3; D is uncertain. This CDR3 spans 14 amino acids. Germline assignment: CDR1 LGHNA and CDR2 YSYQKL. The germline V and J ends were trimmed by 4 bases and 0 bases, with 7 bases remaining between them. The sequenced CDR3 bases are TGTGCCAGCAGCCTCGACAATTCTGGAAATACGCTCTAT. Encoded protein: CASSLDNSGNTLY. The CDR3 as a whole reads CASSLDNSGNTLYF.

About this clone itself: Mouse gene names apply. Coverage ceases 1 residue before the CDR3 finishes, and the germline J gene fills in the end. The chain has TRBV26 and TRBJ1-5; possible D gene TRBD1, 6 bases. V shed 6 bases and J shed 1 base, with 7 bases lying between them. This CDR3 has 13 amino acids. Germline V CDR1 and CDR2: KGHPV, FQNQEV (reference sequence). Partial CDR3 DNA: TGTGCCAGCAGGGACAGAAACAACCAGGCTCCGCTT. This encodes CASRDRNNQAPL. The full CDR3 protein is CASRDRNNQAPLF. Full variable domain (remainder filled in from reference TRBV26 and TRBJ1-5): NSKVIQTPRYLVKGQGQKAKMRCIPEKGHPVVFWYQQNKNNEFKFLINFQNQEVLQQIDMTEKRFSAECPSNSPCSLEIQSSEAGDSALYLCASRDRNNQAPLFGEGTRLSVL.

Concerning this clone itself: Mouse names are used for the genes. The CDR3 goes on 1 residue after the read ends, and that part is filled in from the germline J gene. The chain is built from TRBV3 and TRBJ1-2, with 9 bases matching TRBD1. Germline CDR1 SNHLY, CDR2 FYNGKV (reference sequence). The CDR3 is made up of 13 amino acids. V shed 4 bases and J 4 bases; nucleotides not matched to a gene: 1. The CDR3 spells CASSSTGGSDYTF. CDR3 bases read: TGTGCCAGCAGCTCGACAGGGGGCTCCGACTACACC.

Notes on this clone: Gene names and germline refer to mouse. The observed sequence ends 1 residue before the CDR3 terminus, with the missing tail filled in from the germline J gene. The chain links TRBV24 to TRBJ1-3, with D uncertain. The V gene's germline CDR1 is KGHTA and CDR2 FRNEEI. The CDR3 extends over 12 amino acids. Trimming stripped 7 bases from V and 0 bases from J, with 4 bases between. The chain's CDR3 is CASKNSGNTLYF. Partial CDR3 DNA: TGTGCCAGCAAAAATTCTGGAAATACGCTCTAT.

In its sample, this clone ranks as medium-sized. Gene names and germline refer to mouse. This CDR3 reads CASGGPGQTNSDYTF. The part of the CDR3 DNA that was read is TGTGCCAGCGGTGGTCCGGGACAAACAAACTCCGACTACACC. This chain uses TRBV13-2 with TRBJ1-2; a possible D gene is TRBD1 (6 bases). The read falls 1 residue short of the CDR3 end, and the missing part is taken from the germline J gene. Germline values: CDR1 NNHNN, CDR2 SYGAGS (reference sequence). This CDR3 comprises 15 residues. Between the trimmed V and J ends, which lost 3 bases and 0 bases, there was a span of 12 bases.

This clone was counted a few times. Gene names follow the mouse nomenclature. The read gets to within 1 residue of the CDR3 end, and the germline J gene fills in the rest. The genes are TRBV20 and TRBJ1-2, with TRBD1 matching 9 bases. The CDR3 contains 14 residues. Losses at the gene ends were 1 base for V and 4 bases for J; bases not matched to a gene: 4. Per the germline V gene, CDR1 is GFQATS and CDR2 is STVNSAI. The CDR3 region is CGARGTGVGSDYTF. The CDR3 bases that were read are TGTGGTGCTAGGGGGACAGGGGTGGGCTCCGACTACACC.

Of note for this clone: Genes here carry mouse names. The sequenced fragment ends 1 residue before the CDR3 boundary, so the rest is inferred from the germline J gene. The same CDR3 is also encoded by other DNA sequences in this sample. The rearrangement uses TRBV26 and TRBJ2-4, with unresolved D. With 0 bases removed from V and 3 bases from J, the gap between germline ends came to 4 bases. Germline V lookup: CDR1 KGHPV, CDR2 FQNQEV (reference sequence). The CDR3 sequence is 13 residues long. CDR3 sequence reads: CASSLSGQNTLYF. The DNA read from the CDR3 is TGTGCCAGCAGTCTGTCGGGGCAAAACACCTTGTAC.

Judged by abundance, this clone is medium-sized. Gene names are the mouse ones. The read is 1 residue too short to cover the CDR3 end, so that end is filled in from the germline J gene. This chain uses TRBV16 with TRBJ2-7; D may be TRBD1 (6 bases). The CDR3 length is 14 residues. Germline CDR1 reads SGHSA; CDR2 reads FRNQAP. Trimming cost V 5 bases and J 1 base, with 12 bases left between them. The part of the CDR3 DNA that was read is TGTGCAAGCAGCCAGGAGGGGGAGTCCTATGAACAGTAC. It is translated as CASSQEGESYEQY. The entire CDR3 is CASSQEGESYEQYF.

As to this clone: The germline gene is not matched at one end of the junction; a read error may be the cause. Gene labels here are mouse ones. The CDR3 goes on 1 residue after the read ends, and that part is filled in from the germline J gene. The V call is TRBV13-2, the J call TRBJ1-2; D is unclear. Per germline, CDR1 NNHNN and CDR2 SYGAGS (reference sequence). CDR3 length: 14 amino acids. The part of the CDR3 DNA that was read is TGTGCCCGCGGCGCTGCGGTCAGAAACTCCGACTACACC. Its translation: CARGAAVRNSDYT. The CDR3 in full is CARGAAVRNSDYTF.

As regards this clone: Gene names and germline match the mouse. The read is 1 residue too short to cover the CDR3 end, so that end is filled in from the germline J gene. This sample also contains other DNA sequences that code for the same CDR3. The chain has TRBV26 and TRBJ1-1, with unresolved D. Between the trimmed V and J ends, which lost 2 bases and 0 bases, there was a span of 1 base. CDR3 size: 12 residues. Germline values: CDR1 KGHPV, CDR2 FQNQEV (reference sequence). CDR3: CASSLPNTEVFF. The sequenced part of the CDR3 DNA is TGTGCCAGCAGTCTGCCAAACACAGAAGTCTTC.

This clone has only a few counts. All gene names here are mouse names. The read stops 1 residue short of the end of the CDR3; the missing end is completed from the germline J gene. The chain is built from TRBV26 and TRBJ2-7, with TRBD2 identical over 12 bases. Germline V gene sequence: CDR1 KGHPV, CDR2 FQNQEV (reference sequence). CDR3 length: 14 amino acids. Unmatched junction bases numbered 3, after V lost 5 bases and J lost 4 bases. Partial CDR3 DNA: TGTGCCAGCAGTGTGGACTGGGGGGGATATGAACAGTAC. This translates into CASSVDWGGYEQY. From start to end, the CDR3 is CASSVDWGGYEQYF.

Notes on this clone: Germline and genes here are mouse. The read ends 1 residue before the CDR3 terminus; that terminus is restored from the germline J gene. The chain joins TRBV19 to TRBJ1-1; D gene ambiguous. The CDR3 covers 14 residues. Trimming took off 2 bases at V and 0 bases at J, with 8 bases between the two ends. In germline, CDR1 is FNHDT, CDR2 SITEND (reference sequence). CDR3 protein: CASSIGVANTEVFF. The sequenced CDR3 bases are TGTGCCAGCAGTATTGGGGTTGCAAACACAGAAGTCTTC.